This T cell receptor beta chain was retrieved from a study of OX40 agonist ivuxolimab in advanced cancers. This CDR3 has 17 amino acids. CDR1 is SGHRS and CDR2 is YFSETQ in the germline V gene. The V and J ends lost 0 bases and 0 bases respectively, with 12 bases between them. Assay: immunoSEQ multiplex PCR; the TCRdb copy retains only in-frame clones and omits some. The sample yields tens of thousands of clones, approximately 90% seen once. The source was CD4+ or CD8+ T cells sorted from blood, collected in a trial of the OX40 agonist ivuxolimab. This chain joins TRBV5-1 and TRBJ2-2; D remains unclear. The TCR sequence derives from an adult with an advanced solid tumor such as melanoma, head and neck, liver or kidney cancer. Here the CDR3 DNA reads TGCGCCAGCAGCTTGGTTGCCCCCCCAGCGAACACCGGGGAGCTGTTTTTT. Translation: CASSLVAPPANTGELFF.